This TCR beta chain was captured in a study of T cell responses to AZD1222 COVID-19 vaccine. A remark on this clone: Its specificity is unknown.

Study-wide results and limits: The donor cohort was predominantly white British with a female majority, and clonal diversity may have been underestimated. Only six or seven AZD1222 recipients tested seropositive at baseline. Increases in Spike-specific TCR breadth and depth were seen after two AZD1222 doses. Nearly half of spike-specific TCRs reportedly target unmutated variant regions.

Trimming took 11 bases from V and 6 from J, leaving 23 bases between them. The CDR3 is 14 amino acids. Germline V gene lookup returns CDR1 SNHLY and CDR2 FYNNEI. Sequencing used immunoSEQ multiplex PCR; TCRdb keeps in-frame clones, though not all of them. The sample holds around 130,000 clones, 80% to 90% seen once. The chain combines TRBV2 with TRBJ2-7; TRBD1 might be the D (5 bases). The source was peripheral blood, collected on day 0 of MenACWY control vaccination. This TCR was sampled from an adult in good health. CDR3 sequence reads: CADSKGLASLEQYF. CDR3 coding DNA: TGTGCCGACAGCAAAGGTTTGGCCTCCCTCGAGCAGTACTTC.